The sequence of this T cell receptor beta chain was determined in a study of cytotoxic CD8 clonotypes in ibrutinib-treated CLL. Study at large: Enrolment comprised roughly 11 relapsed/refractory and over 14 treatment-naive patients; fewer than 18 were IGHV unmutated.

Study observations and caveats: Baseline-level clonality went beyond age-matched healthy donors and moved in step with circulating CD8+ T-cell counts. Public clonotypes proved infrequent, and on treatment they shrank or remained steady.

Notes on this clone: The antigen is unknown.

V lost 6 bases and J 3 bases, leaving 15 bases between the germline ends. Germline loops: CDR1 SGDLS, CDR2 YYNGEE. This CDR3 comprises 14 residues. Some clones are missing from TCRdb's copy, which holds only in-frame ones; the method was immunoSEQ multiplex PCR. The sample has roughly 150,000 clones; less than 85% are singletons. Approximately 2.2 micrograms of genomic DNA, which was extracted from cryopreserved PBMCs, served as the material used for the TCR beta libraries. This clonotype was obtained from a human donor with chronic lymphocytic leukemia. The sequencing used PBMCs, collected after 24 months of ibrutinib treatment. The rearrangement joins TRBV9 to TRBJ1-2; D remains unclear. In nucleotides, the CDR3 is TGTGCCAGCAAGGGTCGGCAGGTTGACTATGGCTACACCTTC. Its translation is CASKGRQVDYGYTF.